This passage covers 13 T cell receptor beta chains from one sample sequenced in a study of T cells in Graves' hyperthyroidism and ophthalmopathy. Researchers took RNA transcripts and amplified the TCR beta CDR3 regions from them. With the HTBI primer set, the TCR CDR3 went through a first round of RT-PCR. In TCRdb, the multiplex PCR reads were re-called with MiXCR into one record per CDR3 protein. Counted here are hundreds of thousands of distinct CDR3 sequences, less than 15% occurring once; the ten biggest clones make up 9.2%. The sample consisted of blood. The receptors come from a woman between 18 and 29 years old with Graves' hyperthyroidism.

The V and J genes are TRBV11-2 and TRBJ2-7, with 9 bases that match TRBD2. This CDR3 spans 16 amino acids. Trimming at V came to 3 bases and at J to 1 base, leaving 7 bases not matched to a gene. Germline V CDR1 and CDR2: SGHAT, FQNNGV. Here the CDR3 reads CASSFLAGEFSYEQYF. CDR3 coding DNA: TGTGCCAGCAGCTTCTTAGCGGGGGAATTTTCCTACGAGCAGTACTTC.

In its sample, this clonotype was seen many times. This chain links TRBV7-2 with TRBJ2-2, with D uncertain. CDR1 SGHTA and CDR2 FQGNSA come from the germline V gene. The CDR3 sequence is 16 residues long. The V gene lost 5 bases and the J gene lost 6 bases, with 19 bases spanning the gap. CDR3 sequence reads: CASSPLRLRNSGELFF. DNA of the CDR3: TGTGCCAGCAGCCCCCTGAGACTTCGTAATTCCGGGGAGCTGTTTTTT.

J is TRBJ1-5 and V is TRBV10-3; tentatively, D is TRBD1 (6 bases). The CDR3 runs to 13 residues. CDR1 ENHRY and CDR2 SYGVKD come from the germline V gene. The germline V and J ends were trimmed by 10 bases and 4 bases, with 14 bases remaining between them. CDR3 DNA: TGTGCCACCGAACAGGGCGGTAATCAGCCCCAGCATTTT. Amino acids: CATEQGGNQPQHF.

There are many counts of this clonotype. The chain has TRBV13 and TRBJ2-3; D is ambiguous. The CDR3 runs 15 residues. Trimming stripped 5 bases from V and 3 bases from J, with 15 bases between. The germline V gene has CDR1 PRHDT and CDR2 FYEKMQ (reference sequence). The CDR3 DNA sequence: TGTGCCAGCAGCCGACGGGTAGGACGTACAGATACGCAGTATTTT. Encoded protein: CASSRRVGRTDTQYF.

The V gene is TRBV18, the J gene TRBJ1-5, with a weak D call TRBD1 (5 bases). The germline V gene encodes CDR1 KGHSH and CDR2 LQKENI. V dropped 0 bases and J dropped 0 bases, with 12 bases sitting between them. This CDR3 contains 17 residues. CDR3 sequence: CASSPPGRVASNQPQHF. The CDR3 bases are TGTGCCAGCTCACCACCAGGCAGGGTTGCTAGCAATCAGCCCCAGCATTTT.

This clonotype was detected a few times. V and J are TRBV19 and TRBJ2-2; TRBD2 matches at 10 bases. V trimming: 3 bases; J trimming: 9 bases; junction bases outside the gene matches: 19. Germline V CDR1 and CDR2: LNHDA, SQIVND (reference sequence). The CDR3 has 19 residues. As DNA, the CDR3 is TGTGCCAGTAGTATCGCGAGCGGGGGGGCCTTATACGAACACCGGGAGCTGTTTTTT. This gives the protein CASSIASGGALYEHRELFF.

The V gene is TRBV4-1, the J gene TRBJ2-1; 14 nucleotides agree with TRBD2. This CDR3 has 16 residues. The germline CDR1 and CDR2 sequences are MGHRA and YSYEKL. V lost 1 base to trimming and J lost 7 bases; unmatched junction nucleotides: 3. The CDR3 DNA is TGCGCCAGCAGCCAAGGAGGGACTAGCGGGAGTAATGAGCAGTTCTTC. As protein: CASSQGGTSGSNEQFF.

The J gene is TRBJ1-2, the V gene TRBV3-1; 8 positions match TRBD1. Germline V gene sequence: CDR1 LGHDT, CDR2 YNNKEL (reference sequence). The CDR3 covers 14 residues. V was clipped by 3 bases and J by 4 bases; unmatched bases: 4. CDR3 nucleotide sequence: TGTGCCAGCAGCCACACAGGGGGGGGCTATGGCTACACCTTC. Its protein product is CASSHTGGGYGYTF. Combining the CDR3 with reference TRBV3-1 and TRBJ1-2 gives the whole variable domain DTAVSQTPKYLVTQMGNDKSIKCEQNLGHDTMYWYKQDSKKFLKIMFSYNNKELIINETVPNRFSPKSPDKAHLNLHINSLELGDSAVYFCASSHTGGGYGYTFGSGTRLTVV.

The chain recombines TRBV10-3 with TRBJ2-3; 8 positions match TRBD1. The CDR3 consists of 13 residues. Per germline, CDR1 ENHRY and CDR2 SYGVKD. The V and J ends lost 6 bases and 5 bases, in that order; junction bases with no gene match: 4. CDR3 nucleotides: TGTGCCATCAGGACAGGGGTGGGAGATACGCAGTATTTT. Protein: CAIRTGVGDTQYF.

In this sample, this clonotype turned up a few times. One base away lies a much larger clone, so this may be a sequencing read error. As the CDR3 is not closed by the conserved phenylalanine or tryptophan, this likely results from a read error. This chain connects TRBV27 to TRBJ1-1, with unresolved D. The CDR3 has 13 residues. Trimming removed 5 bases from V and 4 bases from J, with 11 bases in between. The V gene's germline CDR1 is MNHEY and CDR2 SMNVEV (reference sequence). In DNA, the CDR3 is TGTGCCAGCAGTAGCCAGCTAGGCACTGAAGCTTTCCTT. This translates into CASSSQLGTEAFL.

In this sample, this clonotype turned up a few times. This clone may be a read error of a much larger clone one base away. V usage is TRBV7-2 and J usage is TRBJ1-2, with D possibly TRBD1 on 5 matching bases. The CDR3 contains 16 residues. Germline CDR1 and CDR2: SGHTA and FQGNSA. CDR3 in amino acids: CASSPGAGATYYGHTF. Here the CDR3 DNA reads TGTGCCAGCAGCCCCGGCGCCGGGGCGACGTACTATGGCCACACCTTC.

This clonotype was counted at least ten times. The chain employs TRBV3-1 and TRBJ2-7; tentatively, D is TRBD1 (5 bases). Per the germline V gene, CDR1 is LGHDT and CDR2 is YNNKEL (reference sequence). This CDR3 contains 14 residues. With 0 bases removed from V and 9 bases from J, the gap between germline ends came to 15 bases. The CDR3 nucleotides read TGTGCCAGCAGCCAAGATCGATCGGCAGGGCGGCAGTACTTC. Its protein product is CASSQDRSAGRQYF.

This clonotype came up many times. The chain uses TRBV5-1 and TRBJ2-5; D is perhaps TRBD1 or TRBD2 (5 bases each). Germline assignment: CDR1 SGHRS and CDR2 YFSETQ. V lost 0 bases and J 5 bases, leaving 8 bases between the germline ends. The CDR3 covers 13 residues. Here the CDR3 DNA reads TGCGCCAGCAGCTTGGGGGACGAGGAGACCCAGTACTTC. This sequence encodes CASSLGDEETQYF.